The 2 T cell receptor beta chains listed next were all sequenced from one sample in a study of beta chain features in type 1 diabetes. Study findings and constraints: TCRB CDR3s were moderately but significantly shorter in Type 1 diabetes patients in all four CD4+ subsets.

Expressed TCRB transcripts got sequenced, as all isolated RNA was reverse transcribed. The repertoire was sequenced with immunoSEQ multiplex PCR; TCRdb's copy has only in-frame clones and lacks some. Of about 280,000 clones detected, about 15% appear once; the ten largest clones hold about 0.014%. Antigens of these TCRs are unknown. The sequenced sample consisted of naive CD4+ T cells from blood. The receptors here all came from a man aged 18-30 years with type 1 diabetes.

This chain uses TRBV7-8 with TRBJ1-4; D uncertain. The CDR3 loop spans 14 amino acids. V was shortened by 5 bases and J by 4 bases, with 11 bases between the two germline ends. Per germline, CDR1 SGHVS and CDR2 FQNEAQ. The CDR3 region is CASSPRRINEKLFF. The CDR3 DNA follows: TGTGCCAGCAGCCCCCGGCGGATTAATGAAAAACTGTTTTTT.

The chain combines TRBV6-1 with TRBJ1-1; 9 positions agree with TRBD1. V lost 8 bases, J lost 4 bases, and 2 bases stayed unmatched. The CDR3 extends over 12 amino acids. CDR1 and CDR2 from the germline V gene are MNHNS and SASEGT. The CDR3 is CASGTGFTEAFF. CDR3 coding DNA: TGTGCCAGCGGGACAGGGTTCACTGAAGCTTTCTTT.